The clone carrying this TCR beta chain was observed a few times. Its target is not known. In germline, CDR1 is DFQATT, CDR2 SNEGSKA (reference sequence). With V trimmed by 0 bases and J by 2 bases, 10 bases remained unmatched. The CDR3 is made up of 18 amino acids. TCRdb ran MiXCR on the 5' RACE reads and lists one entry per CDR3 protein. The sample lists 200,000 to 250,000 distinct CDR3 sequences, more than 3% occurring once. This sample was taken from a study of T cells after yellow fever vaccination. Study-wide background: Preparation of the low-cell-number fractions used SMART-Seq v4 Ultra Low Input.

General study points: It was the secondary response that reached its peak faster, day 5 versus 15, but it was weaker. Although most clonotypes did not, a small share appeared in both CD4 and CD8 compartments.

The sequence was obtained from a man aged 18 to 30 who received the YFV17D yellow fever vaccine. The V call is TRBV20-1, the J call TRBJ2-3; 11 bases line up with TRBD2. Source: CD4+ T cells sorted from PBMCs, taken 10 days after the yellow fever booster vaccination. The chain's CDR3 is CSARDSGPSGGITDTQYF. The CDR3 DNA reads TGCAGTGCTAGAGATTCGGGGCCTAGCGGGGGGATCACAGATACGCAGTATTTT.